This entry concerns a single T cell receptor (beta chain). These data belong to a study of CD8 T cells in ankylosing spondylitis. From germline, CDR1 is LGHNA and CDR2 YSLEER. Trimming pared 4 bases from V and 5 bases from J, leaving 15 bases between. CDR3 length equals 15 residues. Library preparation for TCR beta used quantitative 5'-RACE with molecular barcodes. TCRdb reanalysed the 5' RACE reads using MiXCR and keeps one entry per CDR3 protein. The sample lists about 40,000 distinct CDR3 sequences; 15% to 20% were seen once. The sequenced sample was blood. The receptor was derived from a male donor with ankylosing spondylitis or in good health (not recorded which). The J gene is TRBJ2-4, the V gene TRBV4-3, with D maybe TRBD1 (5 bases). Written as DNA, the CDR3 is TGCGCCAGCAGCCCAACGACAGCCCTTCAAAACATTCAGTACTTC. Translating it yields CASSPTTALQNIQYF.